This T cell receptor beta chain derives from a study of cytomegalovirus exposure and HLA in healthy donors. Clones were sequenced by immunoSEQ multiplex PCR, and TCRdb holds only the in-frame ones, with some missing. Of some 250,000 clones listed, 86% were seen once; the top ten hold less than 1.5%. Regarding the study as a whole: According to a subsequent analysis, TCR clusters from the first cohort were inclined to appear together in the 110 or so validation repertoires.

Trimming stripped 7 bases from V and 0 bases from J, with 16 bases between. Per germline, CDR1 WSHSY and CDR2 SAAADI. The CDR3 length is 15 residues. Worth noting for this clone: Its antigen is unknown.

The TCR sequence derives from a woman in her twenties or thirties in good health and CMV-seropositive. Sequencing was performed on PBMCs. The V call is TRBV10-2, the J call TRBJ2-7, with D perhaps TRBD2 (5 bases). In DNA form, the CDR3 reads TGCGCCAGCAACTCGCGCCTAGCCCTCTCCTACGAGCAGTACTTC. This sequence encodes CASNSRLALSYEQYF.